This T cell receptor beta chain was sequenced for a study of identical twins. General observations from the study: Clonotypes of the beta chain that were abundant in cord blood carried fewer insertions (memory repertoires showed none). Invariant T cells like MAIT and iNKT could partly confound the zero-insertion analyses.

This clonotype was counted at least ten times. What it binds is unknown. V shed 3 bases and J shed 7 bases, with 10 bases lying between them. CDR1 and CDR2 from the germline V gene are SEHNR and FQNEAQ (reference sequence). This CDR3 contains 12 residues. TCRdb analysed the 5' RACE reads with MiXCR anew, one entry per CDR3 protein. The sample holds approximately 220,000 distinct CDR3 sequences, around 10% seen once. The sequence derives from a woman aged 18-35 years in good health. Sample: memory (CD45RO+) T cells sorted from blood. The genes are TRBV7-9 and TRBJ2-7; D call uncertain. CDR3: CASSFTGWEQYF. CDR3 nucleotides: TGTGCCAGCAGCTTTACTGGATGGGAGCAGTACTTC.